This T cell receptor beta chain comes out of a study of T cells in localized non-small cell lung cancer. Study-wide results and limits: Across samples, adjacent lung featured a median roughly 60 of the top 100 tumor clones.

The trim removed 3 bases at V and 5 bases at J, leaving 2 bases unmatched. This CDR3 comprises 13 residues. Germline loops: CDR1 LNHDA, CDR2 SQIVND (reference sequence). This table comes from immunoSEQ multiplex PCR, and its TCRdb copy is limited to in-frame clones, with some not included. Of under 150,000 clones in the sample, around 92% were seen once. Concerning this clone itself: The antigen remains undetermined.

The TCR sequence derives from a female donor older than 55 with stage I lung adenocarcinoma. The sequences come from peripheral blood, collected before any cancer treatment. The chain recombines TRBV19 with TRBJ1-1, with TRBD1 matching over 8 bases. In DNA, the CDR3 is TGTGCCAGTAGTATCAGGGGGCCGACTGAAGCTTTCTTT. Its protein is CASSIRGPTEAFF.